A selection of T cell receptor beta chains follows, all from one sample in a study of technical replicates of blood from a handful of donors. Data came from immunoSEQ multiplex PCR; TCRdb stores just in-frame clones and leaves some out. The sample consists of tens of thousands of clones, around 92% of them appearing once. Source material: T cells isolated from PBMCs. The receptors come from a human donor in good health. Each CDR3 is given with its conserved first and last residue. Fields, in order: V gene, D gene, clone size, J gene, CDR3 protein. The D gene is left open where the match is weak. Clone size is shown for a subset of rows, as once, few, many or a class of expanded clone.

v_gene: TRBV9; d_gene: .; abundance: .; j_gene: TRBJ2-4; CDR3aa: CASSDAPRSLAKNIQYF
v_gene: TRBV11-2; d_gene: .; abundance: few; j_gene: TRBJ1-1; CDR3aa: CASSLQGFLIRTEAFF
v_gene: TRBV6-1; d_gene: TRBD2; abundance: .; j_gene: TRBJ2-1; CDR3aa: CASSETPAGGSYNEQFF
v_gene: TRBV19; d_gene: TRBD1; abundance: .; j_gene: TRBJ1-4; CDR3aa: CASSHEQGYDEKLFF
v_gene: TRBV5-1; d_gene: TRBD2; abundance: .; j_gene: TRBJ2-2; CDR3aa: CASSLTSGNTGELFF
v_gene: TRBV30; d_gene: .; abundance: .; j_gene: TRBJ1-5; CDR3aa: CAWSVYAGEDSAQHF
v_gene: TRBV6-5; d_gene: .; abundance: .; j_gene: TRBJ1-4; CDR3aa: CASSWGGPTTNEKLFF
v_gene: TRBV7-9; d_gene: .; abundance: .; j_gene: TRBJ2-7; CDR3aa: CASSYVAGPYEQYF
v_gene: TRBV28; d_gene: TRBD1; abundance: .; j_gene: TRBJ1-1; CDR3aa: CASSSPTGGVTEAFF
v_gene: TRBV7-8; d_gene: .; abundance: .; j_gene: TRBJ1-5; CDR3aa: CASSFEGWTSNQPQHF
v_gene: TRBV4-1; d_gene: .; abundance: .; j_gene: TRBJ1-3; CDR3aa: CASSQETETFSGNTIYF
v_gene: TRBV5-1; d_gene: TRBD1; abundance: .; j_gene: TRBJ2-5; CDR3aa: CASSPVTGTGETQYF
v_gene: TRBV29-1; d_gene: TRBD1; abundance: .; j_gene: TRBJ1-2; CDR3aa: CSVGTGGGYTF
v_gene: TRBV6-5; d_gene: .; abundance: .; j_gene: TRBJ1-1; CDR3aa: CASGGTEAFF
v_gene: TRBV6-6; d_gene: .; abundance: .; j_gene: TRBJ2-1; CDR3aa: CASMSPSYNEQFF
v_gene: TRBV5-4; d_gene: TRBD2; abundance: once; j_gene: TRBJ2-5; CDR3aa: CASSWTSGYKETQYF
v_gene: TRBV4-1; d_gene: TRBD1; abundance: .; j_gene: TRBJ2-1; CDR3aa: CASSSLHLGQGHYNEQFF
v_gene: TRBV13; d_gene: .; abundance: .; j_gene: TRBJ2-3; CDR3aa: CASSLGLTDTQYF
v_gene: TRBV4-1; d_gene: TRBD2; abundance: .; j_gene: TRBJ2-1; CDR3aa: CASSQERERERNNEQFF
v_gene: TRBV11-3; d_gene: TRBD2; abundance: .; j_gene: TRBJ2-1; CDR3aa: CASSLVSLAGYNEQFF
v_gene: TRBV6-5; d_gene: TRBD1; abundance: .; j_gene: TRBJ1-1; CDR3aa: CASSYLGQGEAFF
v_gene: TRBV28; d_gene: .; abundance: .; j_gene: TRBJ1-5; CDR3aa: CASSYGQLNQPQHF
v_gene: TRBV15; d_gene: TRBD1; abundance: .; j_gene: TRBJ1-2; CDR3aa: CATSRPGQLYGYTF
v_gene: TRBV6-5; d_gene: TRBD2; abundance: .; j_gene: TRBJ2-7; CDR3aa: CASSIAGEAYEQYF
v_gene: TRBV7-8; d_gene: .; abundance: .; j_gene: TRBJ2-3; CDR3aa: CASSRGTDTQYF
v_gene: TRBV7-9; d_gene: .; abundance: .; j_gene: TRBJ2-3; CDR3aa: CASSLPRLVHTQYF
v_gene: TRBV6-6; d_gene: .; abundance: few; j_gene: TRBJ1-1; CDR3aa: CASSYMGESTEAFF
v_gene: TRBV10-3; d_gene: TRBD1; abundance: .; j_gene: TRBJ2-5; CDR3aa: CATGTGGYETQYF
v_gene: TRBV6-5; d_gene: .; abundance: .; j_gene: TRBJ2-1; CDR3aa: CASSYLEGANEQFF
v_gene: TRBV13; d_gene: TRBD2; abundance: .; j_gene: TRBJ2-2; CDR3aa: CASSFSGGLELFF
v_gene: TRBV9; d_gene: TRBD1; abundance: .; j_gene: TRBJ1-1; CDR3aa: CASSVLERTGENTEAFF
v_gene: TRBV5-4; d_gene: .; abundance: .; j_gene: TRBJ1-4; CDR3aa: CASSLDPPGATNEKLFF
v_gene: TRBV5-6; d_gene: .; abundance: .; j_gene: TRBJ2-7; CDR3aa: CASSLRGNTYEQYF
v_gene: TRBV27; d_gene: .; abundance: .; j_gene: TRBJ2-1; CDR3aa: CASSLLGGTYNEQFF
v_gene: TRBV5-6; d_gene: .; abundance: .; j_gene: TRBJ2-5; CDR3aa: CASSLKNSQETQYF
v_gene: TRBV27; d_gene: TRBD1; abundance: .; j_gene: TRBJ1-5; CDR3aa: CASSPGQAPWTQHF
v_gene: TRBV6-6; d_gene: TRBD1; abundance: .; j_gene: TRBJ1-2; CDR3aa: CASRGTVALYYTF
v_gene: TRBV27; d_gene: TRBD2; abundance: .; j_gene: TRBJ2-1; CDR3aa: CASSPSGGWDEQFF
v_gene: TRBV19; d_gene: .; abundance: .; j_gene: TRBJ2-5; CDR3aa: CATGGGRGGFQETQYF
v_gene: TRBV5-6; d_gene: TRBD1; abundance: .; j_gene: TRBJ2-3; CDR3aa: CASSSPGQGDTQYF
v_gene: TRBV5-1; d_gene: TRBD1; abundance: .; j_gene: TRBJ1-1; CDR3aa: CASSPAGTAAIKAFF
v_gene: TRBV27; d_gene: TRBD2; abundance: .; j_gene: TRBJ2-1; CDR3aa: CASRRSGRALYNEQFF
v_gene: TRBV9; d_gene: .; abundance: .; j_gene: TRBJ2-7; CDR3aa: CASSGSPSYEQYF
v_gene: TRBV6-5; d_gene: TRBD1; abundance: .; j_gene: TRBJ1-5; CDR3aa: CASSYYRGVAQHF
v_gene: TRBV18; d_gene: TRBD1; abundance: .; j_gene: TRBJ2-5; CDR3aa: CASSLTGGKETQYF
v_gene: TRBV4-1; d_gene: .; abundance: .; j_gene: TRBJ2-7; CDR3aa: CASSQPAGAYEQYF
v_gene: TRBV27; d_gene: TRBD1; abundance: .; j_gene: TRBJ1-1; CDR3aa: CASSPTGLTEAFF
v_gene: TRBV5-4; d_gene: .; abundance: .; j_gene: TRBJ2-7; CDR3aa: CASSPRDGRGRNEQYF
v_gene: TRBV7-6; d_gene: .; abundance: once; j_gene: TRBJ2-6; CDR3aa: CASSTGRTGANVLTF
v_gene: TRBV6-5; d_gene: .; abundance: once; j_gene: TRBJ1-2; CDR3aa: CASRPTGIYGYTF
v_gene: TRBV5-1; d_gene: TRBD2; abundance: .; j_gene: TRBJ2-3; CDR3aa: CASSLVLAGDTQYF
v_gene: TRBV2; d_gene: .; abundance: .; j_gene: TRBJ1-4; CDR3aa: CASSEALQSEKLFF
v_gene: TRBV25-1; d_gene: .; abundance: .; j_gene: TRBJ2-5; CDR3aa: CASSTLGGETQYF
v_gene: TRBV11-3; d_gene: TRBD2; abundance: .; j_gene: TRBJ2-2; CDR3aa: CASSLVTSGTTGELFF
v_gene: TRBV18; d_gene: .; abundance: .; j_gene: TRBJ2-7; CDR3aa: CASSQGVSGQRGEQYF
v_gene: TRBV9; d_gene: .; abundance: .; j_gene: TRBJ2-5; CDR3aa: CASSAPMGVETQYF
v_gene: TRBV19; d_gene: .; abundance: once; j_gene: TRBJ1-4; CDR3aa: CASGRIGEKLFF
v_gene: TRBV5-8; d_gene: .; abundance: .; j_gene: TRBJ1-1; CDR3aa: CASSLQGYTEAFF
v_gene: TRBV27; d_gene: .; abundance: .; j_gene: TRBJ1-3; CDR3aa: CASSLGGRAASGNTIYF
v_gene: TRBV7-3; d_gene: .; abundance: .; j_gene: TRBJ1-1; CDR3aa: CASSLTVNTEAFF